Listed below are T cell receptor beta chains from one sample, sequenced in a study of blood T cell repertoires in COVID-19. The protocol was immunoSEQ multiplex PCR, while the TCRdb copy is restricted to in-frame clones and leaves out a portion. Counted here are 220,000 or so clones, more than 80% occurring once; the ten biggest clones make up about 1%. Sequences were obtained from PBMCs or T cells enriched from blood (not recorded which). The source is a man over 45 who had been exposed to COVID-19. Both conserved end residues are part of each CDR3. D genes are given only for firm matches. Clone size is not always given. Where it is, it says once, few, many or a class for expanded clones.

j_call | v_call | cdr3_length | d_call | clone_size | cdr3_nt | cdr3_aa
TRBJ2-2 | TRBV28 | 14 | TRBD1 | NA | TGTGCCAGCATGGGACAGCTGAACACCGGGGAGCTGTTTTTT | CASMGQLNTGELFF
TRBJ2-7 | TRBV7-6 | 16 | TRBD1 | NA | TGTGCCAGCAGCTCGGAAACTCCGGGACAGCACTACGAGCAGTACTTC | CASSSETPGQHYEQYF
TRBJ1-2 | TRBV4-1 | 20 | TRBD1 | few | TGCGCCAGCAGCCAAGTCGGTCTCGACAGGGGGCAAACAGCTAACTATGGCTACACCTTC | CASSQVGLDRGQTANYGYTF
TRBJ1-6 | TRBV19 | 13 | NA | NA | TGTGCCAGTAGGAGGGCCCATAATTCACCCCTCCACTTT | CASRRAHNSPLHF
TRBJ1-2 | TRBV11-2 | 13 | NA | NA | TGTGCCAGCAGCTTAGTCCCGGGCTATGGCTACACCTTC | CASSLVPGYGYTF
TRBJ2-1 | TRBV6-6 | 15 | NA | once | TGTGCCAGCAGTGTAGGGGGGGTCTCCTACAATGAGCAGTTCTTC | CASSVGGVSYNEQFF
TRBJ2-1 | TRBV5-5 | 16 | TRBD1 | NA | TGTGCCAGCAGCACTGGGACAGGGTGGACCTACAATGAGCAGTTCTTC | CASSTGTGWTYNEQFF
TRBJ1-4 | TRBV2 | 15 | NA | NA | TGTGCCAGCAGTGGAGGCCGAACCTATAATGAAAAACTGTTTTTT | CASSGGRTYNEKLFF
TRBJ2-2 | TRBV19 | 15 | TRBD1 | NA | TGTGCCAGTCAAACAGGGGGCGCGAGAACCGGGGAGCTGTTTTTT | CASQTGGARTGELFF
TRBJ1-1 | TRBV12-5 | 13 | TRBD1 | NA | TGTGCTAGTGGTCGACAGGGGAGCACTGAAGCTTTCTTT | CASGRQGSTEAFF
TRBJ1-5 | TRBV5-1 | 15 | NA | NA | TGCGCCAGCAGTCAGGGCCCCTATAGCAATCAGCCCCAGCATTTT | CASSQGPYSNQPQHF
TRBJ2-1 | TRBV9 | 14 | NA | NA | TGTGCCAGCAGCGTCCGGGGTTCCTACAATGAGCAGTTCTTC | CASSVRGSYNEQFF
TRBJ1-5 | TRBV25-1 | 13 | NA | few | TGTGCCAGCAGTAATTGGGGCGGTCAGCCCCAGCATTTT | CASSNWGGQPQHF
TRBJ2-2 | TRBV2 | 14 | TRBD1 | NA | TGTGCCAGCAGAGACAGGGGAGGCACCGGGGAGCTGTTTTTT | CASRDRGGTGELFF
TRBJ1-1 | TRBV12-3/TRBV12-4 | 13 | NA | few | TGTGCCAGCAGTTTATGGGCAGGGACTGAAGCTTTCTTT | CASSLWAGTEAFF
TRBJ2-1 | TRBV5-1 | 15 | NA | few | TGCGCCAGCAGCTTGGCACCCCGCCGAACTAATGAGCAGTTCTTC | CASSLAPRRTNEQFF